This T cell receptor beta chain emerged from a study of cytomegalovirus exposure and HLA in healthy donors. Of note for this clone: Its antigen is unknown.

Germline V gives CDR1 MNHEY, CDR2 SMNVEV (reference sequence). There are 14 residues in the CDR3. The ends lost 2 bases at V and 7 bases at J; junction bases unmatched: 4. It was with 60 Vbeta and 13 Jbeta primers that the PCR ran. Profiled with immunoSEQ multiplex PCR; TCRdb holds only in-frame clones, not every one. This sample has around 110,000 clones, with around 74% found just once. The study, taken as a whole, reports: As immune exposure information, only CMV serostatus was available.

The receptor was isolated from a woman aged 18-30 years in good health and CMV-seronegative. Sequenced: PBMCs. V gene TRBV27 combines with J gene TRBJ2-1; 8 positions match TRBD2. CDR3 in DNA: TGTGCCAGCAGTTTAAGCGGGGGCTGGAATGAGCAGTTCTTC. Its protein is CASSLSGGWNEQFF.